This T cell receptor (beta chain) derives from a study of OX40 agonist ivuxolimab in advanced cancers. This CDR3 has 15 residues. The ends lost 6 bases at V and 1 base at J; junction bases unmatched: 9. Germline CDR1 and CDR2: MNHEY and SMNVEV (reference sequence). Produced via immunoSEQ multiplex PCR; TCRdb's table is partial and in-frame only. The sample shows around 83,000 clones, roughly nine tenths of them seen only once. This rearrangement joins TRBV27 to TRBJ2-7, with 7 bases fitting TRBD1. This TCR was recovered from an adult with an advanced solid tumor such as melanoma, head and neck, liver or kidney cancer. Sample: CD4+ or CD8+ T cells sorted from blood, taken in a trial of the OX40 agonist ivuxolimab. The CDR3 reads CASRPGDRPSYEQYF. CDR3 DNA: TGTGCCAGCAGGCCCGGGGACAGACCATCCTACGAGCAGTACTTC.